This record covers a single TCR beta chain. Its recognized antigen is unknown. No qualities accompany the bases; no much larger clone lies one base away. Trimming takes 4 bases from V and 3 bases from J, and the germline ends sit 9 bases apart. CDR1 and CDR2 are drawn from the germline V gene: MGHRA, YSYEKL. From the cysteine through the phenylalanine, the CDR3 covers 13 amino acids. The entry retains the CDR3 DNA only, 39 bases that are in frame from base 1. This record belongs to a study of cytomegalovirus exposure and HLA in healthy donors (dated by TCRdb to 2016 to 2017). A note on the overall study: In an earlier analysis of 587 of the donors, 276 Gb of sequence data and approximately 100 million unique TCR beta sequences from 150 million to 200 million T cells were reported. On average, roughly 240,000 unique TCR beta nucleotide sequences were sequenced per donor among some 420 genotyped donors of the cohort, with around 19% of those sequences being non-productive. Both class I and class II loci were covered by HLA typing, at four-digit resolution. Typing coverage differed by locus: A, B, C, DRB1 and DQB1 were typed in about 629-640 donors, DQA1 in about 550, DPA1 in some 600, and DPB1 in just under 480. An earlier analysis of approximately 640 of the donors applied high-throughput TCR beta sequencing to assess whether each TCR beta V gene segment acted as functional or pseudogenic. The study aimed to test whether cataloging public T cell receptors could reveal signatures of past pathogen exposure. Using immunosequencing, the study profiled T cell repertoires from some 670 subjects and related those repertoires to cytomegalovirus serostatus. Because of strong linkage in the cohort, roughly five DR-DQ haplotypes were treated as single units for association and clustering. Along with the approximately 620-subject first cohort, a separate validation cohort of approximately 110 different subjects was used. The genetic ancestry cluster associated with self-reported Caucasian donors included over 80% of the roughly 400 genotyped donors. An early release covering more than 500 HLA-typed donors comprised around 300 gigabases of sequencing data and 65 million to 100 million unique TCR sequences. To study patterns of TCR occurrence, a later analysis re-analyzed previously published TCR beta repertoires from 650 to 750 donors and added high-resolution HLA genotyping. Every repertoire in the discovery cohort had been generated on one and the same sequencing platform. High-throughput TCR immunosequencing, statistical association of individual TCRs with disease status, and machine learning were combined to predict cytomegalovirus infection status. Donor age, sex, ethnicity and CMV serostatus were collected together with the repertoire data. Genome-wide SNP genotypes for about 65% of the roughly 670 donors were used in a later genetic analysis, which treated that subset as a discovery cohort. The later analysis used no new phenotypic data to find candidate immune exposures, relying instead on TCR beta sequences and their occurrence across donors. The study at large found these results: Linkage disequilibrium might explain the correlated functional status among segregating V segments, but an unknown experimental factor could not be excluded. Because some donors lacked HLA typing at each locus, the association tests relied only on the typed subset. The study listed 150 to 200 TCR beta chains as associated with cytomegalovirus. The only immune exposure information available for the cohort was CMV serostatus. According to a later genetic analysis, donors in an Asian-associated ancestry cluster had fewer N-insertions in productive TCRs than the approximately 630-donor mean. In a later analysis, HLA-associated TCR beta chains showed more clonal expansion and lower generation probabilities than non-associated chains that were equally common. Sequencing depth was assumed to be roughly uniform across donors in the presence/absence analyses, though that assumption may not hold. Across donors, most TCR sequences were observed very rarely, whereas some public TCRs were present in many individuals. At a false discovery rate of 0.05, a later analysis linked 15,000 to 20,000 TCR beta sequences to specific HLA alleles. A group of highly shared sequence variants was considered likely to be a technical artifact of the sequencing pipeline. According to the authors, the approach could potentially be generalized to other disease states and immunological phenotypes. A further reported finding was that TCR beta sequences accurately predicted the HLA-A and HLA-B alleles for most subjects in the first cohort. The classifier was reported to diagnose cytomegalovirus status with high specificity and sensitivity in both the original and validation cohorts. Assigning TCR associations to individual alleles was difficult when HLA alleles, especially DR and DQ, strongly co-occurred. Three of the identified cytomegalovirus-associated TCR beta chains were confirmed in vitro to be specific for cytomegalovirus antigens. In a later analysis, most CMV-associated TCR beta chains were found to appear HLA-restricted, with HLA associations seemingly driven largely by CMV exposure. A later analysis reported that several top co-occurrence clusters appeared linked to parvovirus B19, influenza, CMV and Epstein-Barr virus. This cohort had only TCR beta chains sequenced, and the lack of alpha or paired-chain data limited which features could be detected. An earlier analysis of approximately 540 of the donors showed that most TCR beta V segments appeared in productive rearrangements either about 87% or about 30% of the time, which broadly matched IMGT annotations. Over 15 rarely observed V segments, including chromosome 9 orphons, were excluded from the earlier analysis of just under 600 of the donors because counts were too low. A later analysis found that TCR association rates varied across HLA loci, with DRB1 alleles showing the most associated TCRs and HLA-C alleles the fewest. Because the 87-base-pair reads could not distinguish some IMGT-functional V segments, including TRBV6-2 and TRBV6-3, those segments were excluded. A later genetic analysis associated a missense DCLRE1C variant with V-gene and J-gene trimming of TCR beta chains, and an independent cohort replicated the association.

The library was prepared using the immunoSEQ multiplex PCR assay. For the multiplex PCR, a mixture combining 60 forward primers for TCR Vbeta segments and 13 reverse primers for TCR Jbeta segments was used. Amplification of the CDR3 region of rearranged TCR beta genes was performed with a multiplex PCR assay on genomic DNA. The Illumina HiSeq System was used to sequence the amplified TCR beta libraries as 87-base-pair reads. The paper's processing steps were these. A later analysis counted about 80 million unique TCR beta chains across the 670 or so repertoires, and some 11 million of these chains were shared by at least two donors. Raw reads were error-corrected and collapsed into unique sequences by a nearest-neighbor algorithm in which closely related sequences were merged to remove PCR and sequencing errors. To assign V, D and J gene segments, CDR3 sequences were aligned to IMGT reference sequences. For a sequence to be retained, a match of at least six nucleotides to both a V gene segment and a J gene segment was required. Rearrangements were classified as productive when the CDR3 lacked stop codons and remained in frame with V and J, and all other rearrangements were classified as non-productive. Following IMGT convention, CDR3 was defined as the stretch from the second conserved V-encoded cysteine up to the conserved J-encoded phenylalanine. In an earlier analysis of more than 550 of the donors, sequences lacking an unambiguous match to a single V gene segment were excluded. In an earlier analysis of several hundred of the donors, a V segment was called functional when productive rearrangements were above 56.7%, and segregating when the standard deviation between donors exceeded 5%. A statistical classification framework was built for diagnosing cytomegalovirus status from the catalog of TCR beta chain sequences. A later analysis assigned V and J genes by comparing TCR nucleotide sequences with IMGT/GENE-DB human TR gene sequences. A later analysis assigned CDR3 sequences and most-parsimonious VDJ recombination scenarios with the TCRdist pipeline. In a later analysis, each TCR beta chain was defined by its CDR3 amino acid sequence together with its V-gene family, and reads without a unique V-gene family were excluded. To address suspected cross-contamination and a sequencing artifact, a later analysis removed over 500 highly shared, low-generation-probability nucleotide sequences. A later analysis calculated a clonal expansion index for each public chain from normalized within-repertoire ranks of inferred template counts. Generation probabilities in a later analysis came from a VDJ recombination model fitted to out-of-frame rearrangements, and those results were checked against IGoR. Hypergeometric tests were used in a later analysis to score TCR-TCR, TCR-HLA and TCR-CMV co-occurrence, with a repertoire-size bias correction applied to the TCR pairs. A later analysis estimated false discovery rates by permuting HLA or CMV assignments 20 times. In a later analysis, co-occurring TCRs were grouped with DBSCAN, and TCRdist sequence similarity was added when clustering was performed within HLA-allele-positive subsets. For co-occurrence clustering, repertoires with fewer than 30,000 or more than 120,000 public chains were excluded, along with five repertoires with anomalous nucleotide sharing. TCRdb retrieved this table from immuneACCESS and kept in-frame rearrangements only. Not all clones are present; in checked studies, unresolved V genes account for under half, and no reason is known for the remainder. V, J and clone size reflect that table, while D and trimming were determined from the DNA. Across this sample there are roughly 130,000 clones, with around two thirds seen only once. Roughly 4.5% of the sample is in the top ten clones.

The cohort was made up of approximately 670 healthy bone marrow donors. At the time of sampling, all cohort members were nominally healthy, though unrecorded immune exposures were likely present. The donor was CMV seropositive and was included in the group of 250 to 300 seropositive cohort members. A peripheral blood sample was provided by each donor, and peripheral blood mononuclear cells were used for TCR beta sequencing. The Qiagen DNeasy Blood Extraction Kit was used to extract genomic DNA from the blood cell samples. Sample: PBMCs. The chain is encoded by TRBV4-1 joined to TRBJ1-1, with the D gene not confidently named. This TCR derives from a man aged 18 to 29 in good health and CMV-seropositive. Read as DNA, the sequence is TGCGCCAGCAGCCTCAATAGTTACACTGAAGCTTTCTTT. Translation gives CASSLNSYTEAFF.